This T cell receptor (beta chain) was sequenced for a study of T-cell reconstitution after alpha-beta-depleted transplantation in children. Germline loops: CDR1 LGHDT, CDR2 YNNKEL (reference sequence). The CDR3 sequence is 16 residues long. The ends were cut back, 1 base at V and 1 base at J, with 10 bases in the middle. A library of TCRbeta sequences, prepared with unique molecular identifiers, was generated. TCRdb re-analysed the PCR reads in MiXCR, keeping a single row per CDR3 protein. Of 400,000 to 500,000 distinct CDR3 sequences listed, 9.5% to 13% are singletons. The sample holds many counts of this clonotype.

The sample was PBMCs from the stem cell graft donor, taken from the stem cell graft. V and J are TRBV3-1 and TRBJ2-2, with D tentatively TRBD1 (5 bases). This receptor was obtained from a human donor who donated a stem cell graft to a child with acute myeloid leukemia. The CDR3 spells CASSQAGPLNTGELFF. In nucleotides, the CDR3 is TGTGCCAGCAGCCAAGCAGGGCCATTGAACACCGGGGAGCTGTTTTTT.